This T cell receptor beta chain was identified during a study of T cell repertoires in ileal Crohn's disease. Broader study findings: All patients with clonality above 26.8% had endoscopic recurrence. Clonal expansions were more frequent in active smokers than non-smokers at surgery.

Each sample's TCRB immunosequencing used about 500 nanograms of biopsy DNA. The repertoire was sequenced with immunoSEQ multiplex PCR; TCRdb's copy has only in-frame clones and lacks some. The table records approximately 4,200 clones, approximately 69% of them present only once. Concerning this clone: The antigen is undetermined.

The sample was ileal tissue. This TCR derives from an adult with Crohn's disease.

This chain's CDR3 is CASSLGLAGDEQYF. CDR3 DNA: TGTGCCAGCAGCCTAGGACTAGCGGGGGACGAGCAGTACTTC. The chain links TRBV7-2 to TRBJ2-7; 13 bases line up with TRBD2. Germline values: CDR1 SGHTA, CDR2 FQGNSA. The CDR3 has 14 residues. The ends lost 5 bases at V and 5 bases at J; junction bases unmatched: 3. Supplemented by reference TRBV7-2 and TRBJ2-7, the full variable domain reads GAGVSQSPSNKVTEKGKDVELRCDPISGHTALYWYRQSLGQGLEFLIYFQGNSAPDKSGLPSDRFSAERTGGSVSTLTIQRTQQEDSAVYLCASSLGLAGDEQYFGPGTRLTVT.